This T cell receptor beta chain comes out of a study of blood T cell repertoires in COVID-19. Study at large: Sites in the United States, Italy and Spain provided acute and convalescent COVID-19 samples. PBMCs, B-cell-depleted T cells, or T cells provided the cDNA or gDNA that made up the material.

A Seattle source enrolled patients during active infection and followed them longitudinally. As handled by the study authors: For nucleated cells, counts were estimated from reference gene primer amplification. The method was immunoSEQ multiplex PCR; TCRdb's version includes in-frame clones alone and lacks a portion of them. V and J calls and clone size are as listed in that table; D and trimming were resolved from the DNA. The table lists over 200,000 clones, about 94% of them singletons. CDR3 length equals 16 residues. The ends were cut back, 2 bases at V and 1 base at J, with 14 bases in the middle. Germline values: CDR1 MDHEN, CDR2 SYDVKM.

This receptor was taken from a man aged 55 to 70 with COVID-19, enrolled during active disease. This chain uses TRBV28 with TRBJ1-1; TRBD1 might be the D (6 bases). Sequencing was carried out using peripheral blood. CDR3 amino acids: CASSLESGGENTEAFF. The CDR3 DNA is TGTGCCAGCAGTTTAGAATCGGGGGGCGAGAACACTGAAGCTTTCTTT.